The T cell receptor (beta chain) under discussion was sequenced for a study of cytomegalovirus exposure and HLA in healthy donors. Study background: Previous work identified 120 million or so unique TCR beta sequences from roughly 170 million T cells.

This cohort consisted of healthy bone marrow donors. As concerns this clone: Its antigen remains unidentified.

Overall study results and limits: Accurate prediction of most subjects' HLA-A and HLA-B alleles from TCR beta sequences was reported.

The PCR was carried out with 60 Vbeta primers and 13 Jbeta primers. Per the original data handling: The count from a later analysis was 79 million or so unique TCR beta chains, some 12 million of them shared. Only in-frame clones appear in the TCRdb table, and some are missing; sequencing was by immunoSEQ multiplex PCR. D and trimming come from the DNA, and the V and J calls and clone size come from that table. The sample contains about 190,000 clones, roughly 80% of which appear only once. Sample: PBMCs. The origin of this receptor is a woman younger than 30 in good health and CMV-seronegative.

The CDR3 spells CASSLALNEQFF. CDR3 sequence (DNA): TGTGCCAGCAGCTTAGCGTTAAATGAGCAGTTCTTC. The chain recombines TRBV7-8 with TRBJ2-1; D unresolved. Germline loops: CDR1 SGHVS, CDR2 FQNEAQ. V lost 0 bases to trimming and J lost 7 bases, with 4 bases between them. The CDR3 length is 12 residues.